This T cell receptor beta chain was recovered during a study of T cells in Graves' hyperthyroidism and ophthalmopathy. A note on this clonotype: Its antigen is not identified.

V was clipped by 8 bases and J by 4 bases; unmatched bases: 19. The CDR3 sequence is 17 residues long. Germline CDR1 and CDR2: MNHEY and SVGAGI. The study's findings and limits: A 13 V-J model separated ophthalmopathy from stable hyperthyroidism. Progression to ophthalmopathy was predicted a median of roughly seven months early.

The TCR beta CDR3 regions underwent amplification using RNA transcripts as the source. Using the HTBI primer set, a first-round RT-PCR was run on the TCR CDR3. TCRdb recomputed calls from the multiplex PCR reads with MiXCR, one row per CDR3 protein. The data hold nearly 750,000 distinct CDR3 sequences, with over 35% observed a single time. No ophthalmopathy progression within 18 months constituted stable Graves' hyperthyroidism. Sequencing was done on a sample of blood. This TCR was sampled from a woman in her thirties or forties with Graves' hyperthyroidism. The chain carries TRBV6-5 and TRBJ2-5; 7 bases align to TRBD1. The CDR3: CASVGSGGVRFGETQYF. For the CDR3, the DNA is TGTGCCAGCGTTGGGTCAGGGGGAGTACGTTTCGGAGAGACCCAGTACTTC.